Included here is one T cell receptor beta chain sequence, with context. The CDR3 sequence is 15 residues long. The V and J ends lost 4 bases and 4 bases, in that order; junction bases with no gene match: 7. Looked up from germline, CDR1 is SGHDN and CDR2 is FVKESK. Produced via immunoSEQ multiplex PCR; TCRdb's table is partial and in-frame only. The sample has about 500,000 clones; 75% to 80% are singletons. The data were taken from a study of shared clonotypes between healthy human individuals. The chain recombines TRBV14 with TRBJ1-1; 9 nucleotides agree with TRBD1. The sequence was collected from a woman in her forties in good health. Some clones in this sample may be carry-over from other donors' samples. The sample taken for sequencing was PBMCs. The CDR3 spells CASSPYRGRGTEAFF. Written as DNA, the CDR3 is TGTGCCAGCAGCCCTTACAGGGGGCGAGGCACTGAAGCTTTCTTT.